The 27 T cell receptor beta chains in this list originate from one sample, sequenced in a study of cytomegalovirus exposure and HLA in healthy donors. The PCR ran on 60 Vbeta and 13 Jbeta primers. Method: immunoSEQ multiplex PCR; TCRdb's copy keeps in-frame clones and lacks some. This repertoire shows about 170,000 clones, almost 75% found once; its top ten account for roughly 5.4%. Sequencing was done on a sample of PBMCs. All receptors derive from a young woman in good health and CMV-seropositive.

This chain's CDR3 is CASSLDQGEQFF. CDR3 nucleotides: TGTGCCAGCAGCTTAGATCAGGGGGAGCAGTTCTTC. The chain employs TRBV11-2 and TRBJ2-1, with D possibly being TRBD1 (6 bases). The CDR3 is 12 amino acids. Germline loops: CDR1 SGHAT, CDR2 FQNNGV. Between the trimmed V and J ends, which lost 0 bases and 10 bases, there was a span of 7 bases.

The V gene is TRBV28, the J gene TRBJ1-1, with 7 bases that match TRBD1. J was trimmed by 7 bases and V by 3 bases; bases with no gene match: 11. Germline CDR1 is MDHEN and CDR2 is SYDVKM. This CDR3 has 15 residues. DNA for the CDR3: TGTGCCAGCAGTTTTTCGGGACAGAGTACCTTTGAAGCTTTCTTT. Translated: CASSFSGQSTFEAFF.

The chain employs TRBV18 and TRBJ2-3, with D perhaps TRBD1 (5 bases). The germline V gene has CDR1 KGHSH and CDR2 LQKENI. V was clipped by 4 bases and J by 2 bases, with 10 bases between them. The CDR3 has 14 amino acids. CDR3 protein: CASSRAGFTDTQYF. CDR3 DNA sequence: TGTGCCAGCTCACGGGCAGGGTTCACAGATACGCAGTATTTT.

This chain connects TRBV27 to TRBJ2-7, with 8 bases aligning to TRBD1. V lost 5 bases and J lost 3; bases outside the gene matches: 6. Looked up from germline, CDR1 is MNHEY and CDR2 is SMNVEV (reference sequence). The length of the CDR3 is 14 residues. The CDR3 region is CASSGRTGHYEQYF. CDR3 nucleotide sequence: TGTGCCAGCAGTGGAAGGACAGGGCACTACGAGCAGTACTTC.

The chain carries TRBV6-5 and TRBJ1-1; D not resolved. Looked up from germline, CDR1 is MNHEY and CDR2 is SVGAGI. The CDR3 is 12 residues long. The ends were cut back, 6 bases at V and 7 bases at J, with 12 bases in the middle. This CDR3 is CASSGAALEAFF. The DNA for the CDR3 is TGTGCCAGCAGCGGAGCGGCCCTTGAAGCTTTCTTT.

This rearrangement joins TRBV11-3 to TRBJ2-7, with D possibly being TRBD1 (5 bases). The CDR3 consists of 14 residues. Germline CDR1 SGHNT, CDR2 YENEEA. Trimming took 1 base from V and 3 from J, leaving 10 bases between them. CDR3 bases: TGTGCCAGCAGCTTAGGTGGCCAGGGCTACGAGCAGTACTTC. The encoded protein is CASSLGGQGYEQYF.

The chain combines TRBV4-2 with TRBJ2-3; 8 bases are a match to TRBD2. Germline-derived CDR1 and CDR2 are LGHNA and YNFKEQ. This CDR3 has 14 residues. V trimming: 0 bases; J trimming: 6 bases; junction bases outside the gene matches: 2. The CDR3 loop is CASSQEAGEDTQYF. DNA of the CDR3: TGTGCCAGCAGCCAAGAAGCGGGGGAGGATACGCAGTATTTT.

This sequence joins TRBV7-6 and TRBJ2-5; D is unresolved. The V end was cut by 2 bases, the J end by 5 bases, with 3 bases between. Germline-derived CDR1 and CDR2 are SGHVS and FNYEAQ. This CDR3 spans 11 amino acids. CDR3: CASSLLETQYF. In DNA form, the CDR3 reads TGTGCCAGCAGCTTACTGGAGACCCAGTACTTC.

The chain couples TRBV10-3 to TRBJ1-1, with D possibly TRBD1 on 5 matching bases. CDR1 and CDR2 from the germline V gene are ENHRY and SYGVKD. Trimming left V 0 bases short and J 4 bases short, with 9 bases between. There are 14 residues in the CDR3. As DNA, the CDR3 is TGTGCCATCAGTGAGTCGGGGGAGGTCACTGAAGCTTTCTTT. Residues: CAISESGEVTEAFF.

V usage is TRBV6-1 and J usage is TRBJ2-7, with a possible D match to TRBD2 (6 bases). Germline-derived CDR1 and CDR2 are MNHNS and SASEGT. The CDR3 contains 13 residues. V gave up 4 bases and J gave up 6 bases, with 13 bases separating them. CDR3 residues: CASSGYMGGEQYF. The CDR3, as DNA: TGTGCCAGCAGTGGCTACATGGGAGGCGAGCAGTACTTC.

This clone was detected a few times. The chain recombines TRBV6-5 with TRBJ1-1; D is ambiguous. V was cut by 2 bases and J by 3 bases, with 10 bases left in between. This CDR3 region has 14 residues. CDR1 is MNHEY, CDR2 SVGAGI, per germline. CDR3 bases: TGTGCCAGCAGTTACGTGGACGGGGACACTGAAGCTTTCTTT. The encoded protein is CASSYVDGDTEAFF.

The rearrangement uses TRBV12-5 and TRBJ2-5; 8 bases are shared with TRBD1. The CDR3 runs 15 residues. V gave up 1 base and J gave up 2 bases; unmatched junction bases: 3. From germline, CDR1 is LGHNT and CDR2 FRNRAP. CDR3 amino acids: CASGLGQGAQETQYF. CDR3 in DNA: TGTGCTAGTGGTTTGGGGCAGGGGGCACAAGAGACCCAGTACTTC.

The V call is TRBV5-6, the J call TRBJ1-2; 8 bases align to TRBD1. The CDR3 consists of 16 residues. Germline-derived CDR1 and CDR2 are SGHDT and YYEEEE. V gave up 6 bases and J gave up 4 bases; unmatched junction bases: 14. The CDR3 DNA reads as TGTGCCAGCACCCCAGTCGGCACAGGGGGAGGCTATGGCTACACCTTC. It specifies CASTPVGTGGGYGYTF.

This sequence joins TRBV6-6 and TRBJ1-2; TRBD1 matches 9 bases. V lost 0 bases to trimming and J lost 8 bases; unmatched junction nucleotides: 4. Per the germline V gene, CDR1 is MNHNY and CDR2 is SVGAGI (reference sequence). The CDR3 sequence is 14 residues long. The CDR3 loop reads CASSYSTGGGGYTF. CDR3 coding DNA: TGTGCCAGCAGTTACTCCACAGGGGGCGGGGGCTACACCTTC.

This rearrangement joins TRBV4-2 to TRBJ1-1; D is uncertain. Germline CDR1 and CDR2: LGHNA and YNFKEQ. The CDR3 is 14 amino acids. V was cut by 1 base and J by 5 bases, with 11 bases left in between. CDR3 coding DNA: TGTGCCAGCAGCCAAGGGCTCGGGGAGACTGAAGCTTTCTTT. This sequence encodes CASSQGLGETEAFF.

This clone came up a few times. The chain carries TRBV18 and TRBJ1-5, with D unclear. CDR1 and CDR2 from the germline V gene are KGHSH and LQKENI. The V gene lost 0 bases and the J gene lost 4 bases, with 13 bases spanning the gap. The CDR3 is made up of 16 amino acids. The CDR3 coding sequence is TGTGCCAGCTCACCACCGGGGTGGGGAGTTAATCAGCCCCAGCATTTT. Encoded protein: CASSPPGWGVNQPQHF.

The table lists this clone with a few counts. The V and J genes are TRBV10-2 and TRBJ2-2; TRBD2 matches at 8 bases. The germline gives CDR1 WSHSY, CDR2 SAAADI. The length of the CDR3 is 17 residues. J gave up 1 base and V 8 bases, and 12 bases lay outside the gene matches. The CDR3 reads CASDSSGTRLNTGELFF. The CDR3 coding sequence is TGCGCCAGCGATTCCAGCGGGACTAGATTGAACACCGGGGAGCTGTTTTTT.

About this clone: The junction differs from germline at one of its ends, possibly a read error. The CDR3 reads CSSSPAAEKLFF. CDR3 bases: TGTTCCAGCAGCCCAGCGGCTGAAAAACTGTTTTTT. V usage is TRBV7-9 and J usage is TRBJ1-4, with D hard to call. The CDR3 loop spans 12 amino acids. Germline values: CDR1 SEHNR, CDR2 FQNEAQ (reference sequence).

The V gene is TRBV27, the J gene TRBJ2-5, with 7 bases matching TRBD2. Per the germline V gene, CDR1 is MNHEY and CDR2 is SMNVEV (reference sequence). V dropped 6 bases and J dropped 4; count of bases not matched to a gene: 5. The CDR3 loop spans 13 amino acids. CDR3 nucleotides: TGTGCCAGCAGCCCGAGGGAGGGAGAGACCCAGTACTTC. Protein: CASSPREGETQYF.

V gene TRBV4-3 combines with J gene TRBJ2-2; 10 nucleotides match TRBD1. CDR1 LGHNA and CDR2 YSLEER come from the germline V gene. The CDR3 loop spans 15 amino acids. After removal of 1 base from V and 4 bases from J, the junction contained 0 bases not matched to a gene. The CDR3 here is CASSQGTGGTGELFF. Here the CDR3 DNA reads TGCGCCAGCAGCCAAGGGACAGGGGGCACCGGGGAGCTGTTTTTT.

The chain employs TRBV18 and TRBJ2-7; TRBD1 matches at 9 bases. V lost 3 bases to trimming and J lost 5 bases; unmatched junction nucleotides: 5. The V gene's germline CDR1 is KGHSH and CDR2 LQKENI. This CDR3 has 14 residues. The DNA of the CDR3 is TGTGCCAGCTCACCCCCGGGACAGGGTAACGAGCAGTACTTC. The encoded protein is CASSPPGQGNEQYF.

This clone was detected only once. The V and J genes are TRBV29-1 and TRBJ2-3; unclear D gene. V lost 3 bases and J 5 bases, leaving 3 bases between the germline ends. The CDR3 extends over 10 amino acids. Germline V gene lookup returns CDR1 SQVTM and CDR2 ANQGSEA. The CDR3 DNA reads as TGCAGCGTTGATAGAGATACGCAGTATTTT. Protein sequence: CSVDRDTQYF.

This clone was recorded a few times. The rearrangement joins TRBV7-9 to TRBJ2-7; TRBD1 agrees at 10 bases. Germline V gives CDR1 SEHNR, CDR2 FQNEAQ (reference sequence). The ends lost 5 bases at V and 1 base at J; junction bases unmatched: 8. CDR3 length: 16 amino acids. The CDR3 loop reads CASSVLGQGVSYEQYF. CDR3 nucleotides: TGTGCCAGCAGCGTACTCGGACAGGGGGTGTCCTACGAGCAGTACTTC. Full variable domain (remainder filled in from reference TRBV7-9 and TRBJ2-7): DTGVSQNPRHKITKRGQNVTFRCDPISEHNRLYWYRQTLGQGPEFLTYFQNEAQLEKSRLLSDRFSAERPKGSFSTLEIQRTEQGDSAMYLCASSVLGQGVSYEQYFGPGTRLTVT.

About this clone: The germline gene is not matched at one end of the junction; a read error may be the cause. V is TRBV7-9 and J is TRBJ1-3, with a weak D call TRBD1 (5 bases). The CDR3 loop spans 12 amino acids. From germline, CDR1 is SEHNR and CDR2 FQNEAQ (reference sequence). The CDR3 bases are TGTTCCAGCAGCTGGGGGGGGAACACCATATATTTT. It encodes CSSSWGGNTIYF. The full variable domain, in which reference TRBV7-9 and TRBJ1-3 provide the parts outside the CDR3, is DTGVSQNPRHKITKRGQNVTFRCDPISEHNRLYWYRQTLGQGPEFLTYFQNEAQLEKSRLLSDRFSAERPKGSFSTLEIQRTEQGDSAMYLCSSSWGGNTIYFGEGSWLTVV.

This chain links TRBV9 with TRBJ1-2, with D possibly matching TRBD1 (5 bases). Germline V CDR1 and CDR2: SGDLS, YYNGEE. The CDR3 is 14 amino acids. V was trimmed by 3 bases and J by 2 bases, leaving 11 bases between them. DNA for the CDR3: TGTGCCAGCAGCGGGTCGGGGGAAAACTATGGCTACACCTTC. Protein product: CASSGSGENYGYTF.

The V call is TRBV5-1, the J call TRBJ1-1, with D uncertain. Germline V gives CDR1 SGHRS, CDR2 YFSETQ. The V gene lost 5 bases and the J gene lost 10 bases, with 18 bases spanning the gap. This CDR3 contains 13 residues. The CDR3 nucleotides read TGCGCCAGCAGTTTTCGGGAAGAAGGTGCAGCTTTCTTT. Translation: CASSFREEGAAFF. Variable domain in full (rest from reference TRBV5-1 and TRBJ1-1): KAGVTQTPRYLIKTRGQQVTLSCSPISGHRSVSWYQQTPGQGLQFLFEYFSETQRNKGNFPGRFSGRQFSNSRSEMNVSTLELGDSALYLCASSFREEGAAFFGQGTRLTVV.

The chain links TRBV7-6 to TRBJ2-1; 12 bases fit TRBD2. From germline, CDR1 is SGHVS and CDR2 FNYEAQ. This CDR3 contains 14 residues. With V trimmed by 5 bases and J by 6 bases, 2 bases remained unmatched. This CDR3 reads CASSPSGGVNEQFF. CDR3 nucleotides: TGTGCCAGCAGCCCTAGCGGGGGGGTCAATGAGCAGTTCTTC.